The 12 T cell receptor beta chains below all came from one sample that was sequenced in a study of T cells in Graves' hyperthyroidism and ophthalmopathy. Amplified regions were TCR beta CDR3 sequences from RNA transcripts. First-round RT-PCR with HTBI primers amplified the TCR CDR3 region. TCRdb re-derived calls from the multiplex PCR reads in MiXCR, one entry per CDR3 protein. The repertoire holds about 560,000 distinct CDR3 sequences, with over 15% as singletons. Input material: blood. The receptors stem from a woman under 30 with Graves' hyperthyroidism.

This clonotype appeared many times. V is TRBV6-1 and J is TRBJ1-1; weak D call: TRBD1 (6 bases). V dropped 4 bases and J dropped 1 base, with 10 bases sitting between them. CDR1 and CDR2 (germline): MNHNS, SASEGT. This CDR3 is built from 14 residues. Here the CDR3 reads CASSGGQRNTEAFF. DNA for the CDR3: TGTGCCAGCAGTGGAGGACAGCGGAACACTGAAGCTTTCTTT.

In DNA, the CDR3 is TGTGCCAGCAGTTTCGGTAGCGGAGTCTCCTACAATGAGCAGTTCTTC. As protein: CASSFGSGVSYNEQFF. The gene calls are TRBV12-3 or TRBV12-4 and TRBJ2-1; D might be TRBD2 (6 bases). The V gene lost 3 bases and the J gene lost 0 bases, with 12 bases spanning the gap. This CDR3 spans 16 amino acids.

The table lists this clonotype with many counts. This rearrangement joins TRBV5-1 to TRBJ2-3, with D perhaps matching TRBD2 (6 bases). The germline gives CDR1 SGHRS, CDR2 YFSETQ. This CDR3 has 15 residues. V shed 2 bases and J shed 4 bases, with 14 bases lying between them. CDR3 sequence: CASSLSGRRADTQYF. CDR3 DNA: TGCGCCAGCAGCTTATCCGGGCGGAGGGCAGATACGCAGTATTTT.

There are a few counts of this clonotype. The rearrangement uses TRBV20-1 and TRBJ2-7, with 8 nucleotides matching TRBD1. The CDR3 length is 14 residues. The junction had 4 bases not matched to a gene; V was cut back by 2 bases and J by 1 base. CDR1 is DFQATT, CDR2 SNEGSKA, per germline (reference sequence). For the CDR3, the DNA is TGCAGTGCTAGATCAGGACAGGGTTCCTACGAGCAGTACTTC. Amino acids: CSARSGQGSYEQYF.

The chain carries TRBV20-1 and TRBJ1-2; unclear D gene. The CDR3 totals 13 residues. CDR1 is DFQATT, CDR2 SNEGSKA, per germline (reference sequence). V was clipped by 2 bases and J by 4 bases, with 11 bases between them. The DNA of the CDR3 is TGCAGTGCTAGACGCATTTCGGGCTATGGCTACACCTTC. Its translation is CSARRISGYGYTF.

This clonotype came up many times. The rearrangement links TRBV28 to TRBJ2-7; TRBD1 aligns across 9 bases. CDR1 is MDHEN and CDR2 is SYDVKM in the germline V gene. This CDR3 region has 14 residues. The V and J ends lost 6 bases and 0 bases, in that order; junction bases with no gene match: 3. This CDR3 reads CASSAGQGSYEQYF. CDR3 sequence (DNA): TGTGCCAGCAGCGCGGGACAGGGCTCCTACGAGCAGTACTTC.

This clonotype has only a few counts. The chain carries TRBV11-3 and TRBJ1-6; weak D call: TRBD1 (6 bases). The CDR3 is 15 residues long. The germline CDR1 and CDR2 sequences are SGHNT and YENEEA. Trimming shortened V by 2 bases and J by 7 bases, and 12 bases separated the two germline ends. The CDR3 DNA reads TGTGCCAGCAGCTTATATGGGGGCGGAAATTCACCCCTCCACTTT. Amino acids: CASSLYGGGNSPLHF.

J is TRBJ2-3 and V is TRBV6-2 or TRBV6-3; D unresolved. V shed 5 bases and J shed 3 bases, with 12 bases lying between them. CDR1 and CDR2 (germline): MNHEY, SVGEGT. The CDR3 spans 14 residues. CDR3 region: CASSPPIGTDTQYF. The CDR3 nucleotides read TGTGCCAGCAGTCCCCCCATAGGTACAGATACGCAGTATTTT.

This clonotype came up many times. The chain couples TRBV7-9 to TRBJ1-1; D is perhaps TRBD1 (6 bases). This CDR3 spans 13 amino acids. Germline values: CDR1 SEHNR, CDR2 FQNEAQ (reference sequence). The V and J ends lost 6 bases and 7 bases respectively, with 15 bases between them. As DNA, the CDR3 is TGTGCCAGCAGAAACTCAGGGGCGGGTGAAGCTTTCTTT. The encoded protein is CASRNSGAGEAFF. The whole variable domain, filled in from reference TRBV7-9 and TRBJ1-1, reads DTGVSQNPRHKITKRGQNVTFRCDPISEHNRLYWYRQTLGQGPEFLTYFQNEAQLEKSRLLSDRFSAERPKGSFSTLEIQRTEQGDSAMYLCASRNSGAGEAFFGQGTRLTVV.

The table lists this clonotype with a few counts. The rearrangement uses TRBV24-1 and TRBJ2-1, with D unclear. The CDR3 loop spans 14 amino acids. Germline values: CDR1 KGHDR, CDR2 SFDVKD. Trimming stripped 0 bases from V and 9 bases from J, with 11 bases between. CDR3 nucleotide sequence: TGTGCCACCAGTGATTTGAGGGTTAGCAGTGAGCAGTTCTTC. As protein: CATSDLRVSSEQFF.

This clonotype was counted between two and nine times. The chain recombines TRBV19 with TRBJ1-2, with TRBD1 identical over 8 bases. The CDR3 runs 14 residues. Germline trimming cut 3 bases from V and 5 bases from J; bases unmatched to any gene: 5. The V gene's germline CDR1 is LNHDA and CDR2 SQIVND (reference sequence). The CDR3 protein is CASSIGGTGYGYTF. DNA for the CDR3: TGTGCCAGTAGTATTGGGGGGACAGGTTATGGCTACACCTTC.

The chain employs TRBV5-5 and TRBJ2-1; TRBD1 is a possible D gene (6 bases). Germline lookup yields CDR1 SGHKS and CDR2 YYEKEE (reference sequence). The V end was cut by 2 bases, the J end by 5 bases, with 14 bases between. The CDR3 totals 15 residues. The CDR3 here is CASSLPGQGNNEQFF. The CDR3 nucleotides read TGTGCCAGCAGCTTACCGGGACAAGGCAACAATGAGCAGTTCTTC.